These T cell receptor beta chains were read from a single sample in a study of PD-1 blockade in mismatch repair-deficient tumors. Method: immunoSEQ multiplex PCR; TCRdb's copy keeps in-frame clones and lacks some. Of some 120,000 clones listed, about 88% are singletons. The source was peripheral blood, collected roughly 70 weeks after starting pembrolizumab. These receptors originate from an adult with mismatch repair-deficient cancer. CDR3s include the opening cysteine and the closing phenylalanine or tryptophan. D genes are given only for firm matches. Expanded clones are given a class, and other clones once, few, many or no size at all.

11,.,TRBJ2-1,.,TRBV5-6,CASSQPNEQFF,TGTGCCAGCAGCCAGCCGAATGAGCAGTTCTTC
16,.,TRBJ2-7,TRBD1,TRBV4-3,CASRNLNRDRGYEQYF,TGCGCCAGCAGAAATCTGAACCGGGACAGGGGGTACGAGCAGTACTTC
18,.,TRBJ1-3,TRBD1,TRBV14,CASSQDSTGTAFGNTIYF,TGTGCCAGCAGCCAAGATTCAACCGGGACAGCTTTTGGAAACACCATATATTTT
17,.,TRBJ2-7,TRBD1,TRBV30,CAWSAPPGGSSSYEQYF,TGTGCCTGGAGTGCCCCCCCAGGGGGAAGCAGCTCCTACGAGCAGTACTTC
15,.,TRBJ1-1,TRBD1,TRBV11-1,CASSWEGGAGTEAFF,TGTGCCAGCAGCTGGGAAGGGGGCGCCGGCACTGAAGCTTTCTTT
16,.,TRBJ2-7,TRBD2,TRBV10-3,CAISESGREGLYEQYF,TGTGCCATCAGTGAGTCGGGCAGGGAGGGACTTTACGAGCAGTACTTC
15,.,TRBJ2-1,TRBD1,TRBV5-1,CASSPIRDRYNEQFF,TGCGCCAGCAGCCCCATCCGGGACAGGTACAATGAGCAGTTCTTC
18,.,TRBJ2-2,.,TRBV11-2,CASSLNGVAGENTGELFF,TGTGCCAGCAGCTTAAACGGGGTGGCAGGGGAGAACACCGGGGAGCTGTTTTTT
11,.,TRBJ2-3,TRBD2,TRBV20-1,CRGSGSDTQYF,TGCAGGGGGAGCGGGAGCGATACGCAGTATTTT
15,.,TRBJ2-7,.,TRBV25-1,CASSEWGESSYEQYF,TGTGCCAGCAGTGAATGGGGGGAGAGCTCCTACGAGCAGTACTTC
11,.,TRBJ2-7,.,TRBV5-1,CASSAGLEQYF,TGCGCCAGCAGCGCGGGTCTCGAGCAGTACTTC
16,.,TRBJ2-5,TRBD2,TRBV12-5,CASGYTTGLEGVTQYF,TGTGCTAGTGGCTACACCACCGGACTAGAAGGTGTGACCCAGTACTTC
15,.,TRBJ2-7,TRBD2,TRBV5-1,CASSLAGGNLNEQYF,TGCGCCAGCAGCCTAGCGGGAGGGAATCTCAACGAGCAGTACTTC
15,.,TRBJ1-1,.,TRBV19,CASSPSGVMRTEAFF,TGTGCCAGTAGTCCAAGCGGGGTCATGAGGACTGAAGCTTTCTTT
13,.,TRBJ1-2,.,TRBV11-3,CASSFSGDYGYTF,TGTGCCAGCAGCTTTTCGGGGGACTATGGCTACACCTTC
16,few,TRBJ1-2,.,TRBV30,CAWSVPTFMLLNGYTF,TGTGCCTGGAGTGTACCCACCTTCATGTTGCTGAATGGCTACACCTTC
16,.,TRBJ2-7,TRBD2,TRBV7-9,CASSSGAGGRIYEQYF,TGTGCCAGCAGCTCCGGGGCGGGAGGGCGTATCTACGAGCAGTACTTC
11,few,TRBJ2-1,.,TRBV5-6,CASSYYNEQFF,TGTGCCAGCAGCTATTACAATGAGCAGTTCTTC
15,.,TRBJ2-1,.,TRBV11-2,CASSLDSGSYNEQFF,TGTGCCAGCAGCTTAGACAGCGGCTCCTACAATGAGCAGTTCTTC
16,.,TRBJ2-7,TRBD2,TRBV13,CASSSRTSGNSYEQYF,TGTGCCAGCAGCTCAAGGACTAGCGGTAATTCCTACGAGCAGTACTTC
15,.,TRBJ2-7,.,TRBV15,CATSTLLGNSYEQYF,TGTGCCACCAGCACCCTACTTGGGAACTCCTACGAGCAGTACTTC
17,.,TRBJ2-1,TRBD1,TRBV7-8,CASSLMSRQGPYNEQFF,TGTGCCAGCAGCTTAATGTCCCGACAGGGGCCTTACAATGAGCAGTTCTTC
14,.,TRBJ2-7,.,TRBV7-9,CASSPPDRPGEQYF,TGTGCCAGCAGCCCACCCGACAGACCCGGCGAGCAGTACTTC
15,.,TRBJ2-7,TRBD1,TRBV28,CASSLSGTGTYEQYF,TGTGCCAGCAGTTTATCCGGGACAGGGACCTACGAGCAGTACTTC
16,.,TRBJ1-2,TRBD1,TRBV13,CASSLADRSFSYGYTF,TGTGCCAGCAGCTTAGCGGACAGGTCGTTTTCATATGGCTACACCTTC
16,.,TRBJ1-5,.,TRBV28,CASSLWPGREYQPQHF,TGTGCCAGCAGTTTGTGGCCGGGCAGGGAATATCAGCCCCAGCATTTT
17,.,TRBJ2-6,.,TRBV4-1,CASSQGWPNSGANVLTF,TGCGCCAGCAGCCAAGGTTGGCCCAACTCTGGGGCCAACGTCCTGACTTTC
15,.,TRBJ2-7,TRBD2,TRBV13,CASSPGLAGTYEQYF,TGTGCCAGCAGCCCCGGACTAGCGGGTACCTACGAGCAGTACTTC
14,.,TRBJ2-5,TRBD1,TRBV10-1,CASSLDRGGETQYF,TGCGCCAGCTCCCTAGACAGGGGTGGAGAGACCCAGTACTTC
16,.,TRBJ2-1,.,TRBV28,CASSYIPPDFSNEQFF,TGTGCCAGCAGTTATATCCCCCCTGACTTCAGCAATGAGCAGTTCTTC
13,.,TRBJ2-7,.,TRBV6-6,CASSYSDTYEQYF,TGTGCCAGCAGTTACTCGGACACCTACGAGCAGTACTTC
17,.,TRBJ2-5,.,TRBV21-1,CASSKNLETGRVETQYF,TGTGCCAGCAGCAAAAATCTGGAGACAGGGCGGGTGGAGACCCAGTACTTC
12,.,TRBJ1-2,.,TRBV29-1,CSGWDRRYGYTF,TGCAGCGGATGGGACCGCCGCTATGGCTACACCTTC
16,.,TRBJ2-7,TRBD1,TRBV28,CASSPFPGQGAYEQYF,TGTGCCAGCAGCCCATTCCCGGGACAGGGGGCTTACGAGCAGTACTTC
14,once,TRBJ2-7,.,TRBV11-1,CASSLDHSSYEQYF,TGTGCCAGCAGCTTAGATCACAGTTCGTACGAGCAGTACTTC
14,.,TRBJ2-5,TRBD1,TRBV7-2,CASSQRQGRETQYF,TGTGCCAGCAGCCAGCGACAGGGGAGGGAGACCCAGTACTTC
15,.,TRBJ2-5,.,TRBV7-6,CASSLEGQGQETQYF,TGTGCCAGCAGCTTAGAAGGGCAGGGCCAAGAGACCCAGTACTTC
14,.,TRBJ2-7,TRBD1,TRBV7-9,CASSPGTGGYEQYF,TGTGCCAGCAGCCCCGGGACAGGGGGCTACGAGCAGTACTTC
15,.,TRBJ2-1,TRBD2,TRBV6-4,CAISATSGRGDEQFF,TGTGCCATCAGTGCGACTAGCGGGAGAGGCGATGAGCAGTTCTTC
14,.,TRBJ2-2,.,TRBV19,CASTRTGSTGELFF,TGTGCCAGTACTCGAACAGGGAGCACCGGGGAGCTGTTTTTT
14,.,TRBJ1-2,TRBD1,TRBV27,CASRQGAVHYGYTF,TGTGCCAGCAGGCAGGGGGCGGTTCACTATGGCTACACCTTC
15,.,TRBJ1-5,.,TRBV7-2,CASSLGGGGNQPQHF,TGTGCCAGCAGCCTAGGGGGGGGAGGCAATCAGCCCCAGCATTTT
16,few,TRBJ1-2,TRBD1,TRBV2,CASNGQANLANYGYTF,TGTGCCAGCAACGGACAGGCAAACCTAGCTAACTATGGCTACACCTTC
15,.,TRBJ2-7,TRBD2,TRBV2,CASSPGLAAYYEQYF,TGTGCCAGCAGCCCTGGACTAGCGGCATACTACGAGCAGTACTTC
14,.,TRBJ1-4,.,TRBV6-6,CASSYRGHNEKLFF,TGTGCCAGCAGTTACAGGGGACATAATGAAAAACTGTTTTTT
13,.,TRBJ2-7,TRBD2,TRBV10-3,CAISAGTSYEQYF,TGTGCCATCAGTGCAGGGACTAGCTACGAGCAGTACTTC
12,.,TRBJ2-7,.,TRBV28,CASSLISSEQYF,TGTGCCAGCAGTTTGATCTCCTCCGAGCAGTACTTC
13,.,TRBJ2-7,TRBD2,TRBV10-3,CATASGRAGEQYF,TGTGCCACCGCTAGCGGGAGGGCCGGCGAGCAGTACTTC
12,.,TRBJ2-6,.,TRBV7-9,CASSLDAPPGLF,TGTGCCAGCAGCTTAGACGCCCCTCCGGGCCTTTTC